The rows below give T cell receptor beta chains drawn from one sample of a study of blood T cell repertoires in COVID-19. Only in-frame clones appear in the TCRdb table, and some are missing; sequencing was by immunoSEQ multiplex PCR. The table has 150,000 to 190,000 clones, around four fifths seen once. The sequencing sample was made of peripheral blood. These receptors were obtained from a woman of 80 years or more with acute or convalescent COVID-19. The CDR3 runs from the conserved cysteine through the conserved F or W. A D gene is named only where the DNA matches it firmly. Size tells how often a clone was seen (once, few, many) or the class of an expanded clone, and some rows leave it out.

NA,TRBJ2-6,TRBD1,TRBV5-1,CASSLAAGGDSGANVLTF,TGCGCCAGCAGCTTGGCCGCAGGGGGCGACTCTGGGGCCAACGTCCTGACTTTC
NA,TRBJ2-2,TRBD2,TRBV6-1,CASSDRLAGGGFTGELFF,TGTGCCAGCAGTGACCGACTAGCGGGAGGCGGCTTCACCGGGGAGCTGTTTTTT
few,TRBJ2-2,NA,TRBV5-1,CASSSDSPNTGELFF,TGCGCCAGCAGCTCGGACAGTCCGAACACCGGGGAGCTGTTTTTT
few,TRBJ1-5,NA,TRBV12-5,CASALNQPQHF,TGTGCTAGTGCCCTTAATCAGCCCCAGCATTTT
few,TRBJ1-5,TRBD1,TRBV12-3/TRBV12-4,CASSRQGAQPQHF,TGTGCCAGCAGTAGACAGGGTGCTCAGCCCCAGCATTTT
NA,TRBJ2-1,TRBD1,TRBV19,CASRTGGRNEQFF,TGTGCCAGTAGGACAGGGGGCCGGAATGAGCAGTTCTTC
few,TRBJ1-2,NA,TRBV20-1,CSASPTQGYGYTF,TGCAGTGCTAGTCCGACCCAGGGGTATGGCTACACCTTC
NA,TRBJ1-5,NA,TRBV9,CASSQTGDNQPQHF,TGTGCCAGCAGCCAGACAGGCGACAATCAGCCCCAGCATTTT
NA,TRBJ2-5,TRBD2,TRBV7-9,CASSPQRGGQETQYF,TGTGCCAGCAGCCCGCAGCGGGGGGGACAAGAGACCCAGTACTTC
NA,TRBJ2-4,NA,TRBV3-1/TRBV3-2,CASSPPGSLSF,TGTGCCAGCAGCCCCCCGGGGTCCCTTTCGTTC
NA,TRBJ2-1,TRBD2,TRBV19,CASSSRGGPENEQFF,TGTGCCAGTAGTAGCCGCGGGGGGCCGGAGAATGAGCAGTTCTTC
NA,TRBJ1-1,TRBD1,TRBV19,CASSILDRGGNTEAFF,TGTGCCAGTAGTATTTTGGACAGGGGAGGCAACACTGAAGCTTTCTTT
NA,TRBJ1-4,NA,TRBV5-1,CASSEVWNEKLFF,TGCGCCAGCAGCGAGGTGTGGAATGAAAAACTGTTTTTT
NA,TRBJ2-3,TRBD2,TRBV7-2,CASSLARLAGAATDTQYF,TGTGCCAGCAGCTTAGCGCGGCTAGCGGGGGCCGCCACAGATACGCAGTATTTT
NA,TRBJ1-2,TRBD1,TRBV4-2,CASSREDRDYGYTF,TGTGCCAGCAGCCGAGAAGACAGGGACTATGGCTACACCTTC
few,TRBJ2-2,TRBD2,TRBV10-1,CASATSGSWGTGELFF,TGCGCCAGCGCGACTAGCGGGAGTTGGGGCACCGGGGAGCTGTTTTTT
NA,TRBJ1-1,TRBD1,TRBV11-2,CASSLDDRGSTEAFF,TGTGCCAGCAGCTTAGATGACAGGGGAAGCACTGAAGCTTTCTTT
NA,TRBJ1-6,TRBD1,TRBV30,CAWSKGQGAGSPLHF,TGTGCCTGGAGTAAGGGACAGGGGGCTGGATCACCCCTCCACTTT
NA,TRBJ2-5,TRBD1,TRBV5-4,CASSTGQGGETQYF,TGTGCCAGCAGCACCGGACAGGGCGGAGAGACCCAGTACTTC
few,TRBJ1-1,TRBD1,TRBV11-1,CASSTINTGGTEAFF,TGTGCCAGCAGCACCATTAACACAGGGGGCACTGAAGCTTTCTTT
NA,TRBJ2-1,NA,TRBV6-5,CASSTDFDSGNEQFF,TGTGCCAGCAGTACCGACTTCGACTCGGGGAATGAGCAGTTCTTC
NA,TRBJ2-5,TRBD2,TRBV29-1,CSVGRASGIPETQYF,TGCAGCGTTGGGAGGGCTAGCGGGATCCCAGAGACCCAGTACTTC
NA,TRBJ1-2,NA,TRBV28,CASSSNGAGFVYGYTF,TGTGCCAGCAGTTCAAATGGAGCAGGGTTCGTCTATGGCTACACCTTC
few,TRBJ2-7,TRBD1,TRBV10-3,CAISRDSQSYEQYF,TGTGCCATCAGCCGGGACAGTCAGTCCTACGAGCAGTACTTC
NA,TRBJ2-7,NA,TRBV7-7,CASSLVTGAGSEQYF,TGTGCCAGCAGCTTAGTCACTGGTGCGGGCTCCGAGCAGTACTTC
NA,TRBJ1-2,TRBD1,TRBV5-4,CASSGTDNYGYTF,TGTGCCAGCAGCGGGACAGATAACTATGGCTACACCTTC
few,TRBJ1-2,TRBD1,TRBV18,CASSFTQGANLYGYTF,TGTGCCAGCTCGTTCACCCAGGGGGCTAACCTCTATGGCTACACCTTC
NA,TRBJ2-3,TRBD1,TRBV6-2/TRBV6-3,CASSTRDRGNTQYF,TGTGCCAGCAGTACCCGGGACAGGGGGAATACGCAGTATTTT
NA,TRBJ2-1,NA,TRBV18,CASSPPGQFHEQFF,TGTGCCAGCTCACCACCTGGACAGTTCCATGAGCAGTTCTTC
few,TRBJ1-2,TRBD1,TRBV7-6,CASSPRDSLSYTF,TGTGCCAGCAGCCCCCGGGACAGCCTTAGCTACACCTTC